The 2 T cell receptor beta chains listed next were all sequenced from one sample in a study of neoadjuvant nivolumab and ipilimumab in lung cancer. Assay used: immunoSEQ multiplex PCR; TCRdb lists only in-frame clones, some missing. The table has roughly 30,000 clones, 90% seen once. This specimen consisted of peripheral blood, obtained after neoadjuvant nivolumab, alone or with ipilimumab, at or shortly before surgery. These receptors all come from an adult with non-small cell lung cancer.

The gene calls are TRBV7-2 and TRBJ1-1; D not resolved. The germline V gene encodes CDR1 SGHTA and CDR2 FQGNSA. V was pared by 1 base and J by 5 bases, with 11 bases between. This CDR3 spans 14 amino acids. DNA of the CDR3: TGTGCCAGCAGCTTAGGGCATCAAACTACTGAAGCTTTCTTT. Protein sequence: CASSLGHQTTEAFF.

The chain couples TRBV2 to TRBJ1-6; the D is unclear. The CDR3 contains 14 residues. V lost 9 bases and J 9 bases, leaving 18 bases between the germline ends. Germline V gives CDR1 SNHLY, CDR2 FYNNEI. The CDR3 bases are TGTGCCAGTGCGTCTATCCAAGCTGGTTCACCCCTCCACTTT. Translating gives CASASIQAGSPLHF.